The sequence of this T cell receptor (beta chain) was determined in a study of blood T cells in healthy people across ages. Together with a sample-barcoded 5' primer, a J-beta primer mix was included in a second PCR lasting about 6 to 11 cycles. TCRdb called the 5' RACE reads again in MiXCR, with one record for every CDR3 protein. The sample comprises some 760,000 distinct CDR3 sequences, 25% of which are singletons, and approximately 3.7% rests with the top ten. Each sample used at least 6 million PBMCs. Germline V CDR1 and CDR2: SGHTA, FQGNSA. CDR3 length equals 14 residues. Trimming removed 2 bases at V and 0 bases at J, with 5 bases between. This sample also appeared in a second study, on T cells of mothers and their children. From that study: Persisting microchimeric T cell clones went undetected.

The rearrangement links TRBV7-2 to TRBJ2-4; D gene ambiguous. This clonotype was sampled from a boy aged 5 to 17 in good health. Sequenced sample: blood. The CDR3 DNA reads TGTGCCAGCAGCTTATACCCAGCCAAAAACATTCAGTACTTC. It yields the protein CASSLYPAKNIQYF.